Listed here are 26 T cell receptor beta chains from one sample, sequenced in a study of T cells in localized non-small cell lung cancer. Profiling relied on immunoSEQ multiplex PCR, and the TCRdb table lists in-frame clones only, not all of them. The data contain about 33,000 clones, about nine tenths of them seen just once; the ten biggest clones take up 5.5% to 7%. The sample in question was PBMCs, obtained before any cancer treatment. The receptor set was obtained from a man between 35 and 75 years old with stage II lung adenocarcinoma.

The chain joins TRBV4-3 to TRBJ1-1, with 7 bases aligning to TRBD1. CDR1 and CDR2 from the germline V gene are LGHNA and YSLEER. This CDR3 is built from 13 residues. Trimming removed 4 bases from V and 6 bases from J; junction bases left unmatched: 5. The CDR3: CASSLQGGPEAFF. For the CDR3, the DNA is TGCGCCAGCAGCCTCCAGGGGGGCCCTGAAGCTTTCTTT.

The chain uses TRBV19 and TRBJ1-5; D is ambiguous. V gave up 7 bases and J gave up 0 bases, with 7 bases separating them. CDR1 is LNHDA and CDR2 is SQIVND in the germline V gene (reference sequence). There are 13 residues in the CDR3. The CDR3 DNA reads as TGTGCCAGTAATGGGAATAGCAATCAGCCCCAGCATTTT. Its protein is CASNGNSNQPQHF.

The chain couples TRBV7-2 to TRBJ1-4; the D gene is possibly TRBD1 (6 bases). Germline loops: CDR1 SGHTA, CDR2 FQGNSA. Trimming shortened V by 5 bases and J by 4 bases, and 17 bases separated the two germline ends. CDR3 size: 16 residues. DNA for the CDR3: TGTGCCAGCAGCCAAGGGGTACAGGGCGGTAATGAAAAACTGTTTTTT. Encoded protein: CASSQGVQGGNEKLFF.

The chain is built from TRBV11-1 and TRBJ2-2; D uncertain. Deletions cut 5 bases from V and 5 bases from J, with 9 bases between. Germline V gene sequence: CDR1 SGHAT, CDR2 FQDESV (reference sequence). This CDR3 region has 13 residues. CDR3 in amino acids: CASSATMTGELFF. The CDR3 DNA is TGTGCCAGCAGCGCTACTATGACCGGGGAGCTGTTTTTT.

V and J are TRBV28 and TRBJ2-7; 9 bases are shared with TRBD1. J lost 2 bases, V lost 5 bases, and 4 bases had no gene match. Germline CDR1 reads MDHEN; CDR2 reads SYDVKM. The CDR3 is 14 residues long. CDR3 bases: TGTGCCAGCAGTCTCACAGGGGGCCCCTACGAGCAGTACTTC. It encodes CASSLTGGPYEQYF. Filled out from reference TRBV28 and TRBJ2-7, the complete variable domain reads DVKVTQSSRYLVKRTGEKVFLECVQDMDHENMFWYRQDPGLGLRLIYFSYDVKMKEKGDIPEGYSVSREKKERFSLILESASTNQTSMYLCASSLTGGPYEQYFGPGTRLTVT.

The J gene is TRBJ1-6, the V gene TRBV18; 8 bases line up with TRBD1. V gave up 2 bases and J gave up 9 bases; unmatched junction bases: 3. CDR3 length: 14 amino acids. CDR1 and CDR2 from the germline V gene are KGHSH and LQKENI. CDR3 loop: CASSPKQGGSPLHF. Here the CDR3 DNA reads TGTGCCAGCTCACCAAAACAGGGGGGTTCACCCCTCCACTTT.

This rearrangement joins TRBV7-3 to TRBJ1-1; 10 bases align to TRBD1. The trim removed 5 bases at V and 5 bases at J, leaving 8 bases unmatched. The CDR3 contains 15 residues. CDR1 is SGHTA and CDR2 is FQGTGA in the germline V gene. The CDR3 loop is CASSPRQGAPTEAFF. CDR3 bases: TGTGCCAGCAGCCCCAGACAGGGGGCGCCTACTGAAGCTTTCTTT.

The V call is TRBV11-1, the J call TRBJ2-1, with TRBD2 matching 10 bases. Trimming at V came to 1 base and at J to 8 bases, leaving 2 bases not matched to a gene. This CDR3 is built from 14 residues. CDR1 SGHAT and CDR2 FQDESV come from the germline V gene (reference sequence). The CDR3 region is CASSLGTSGDEQFF. CDR3 sequence (DNA): TGTGCCAGCAGCTTAGGGACTAGCGGAGATGAGCAGTTCTTC.

The chain recombines TRBV19 with TRBJ2-3; D possibly corresponds to TRBD2 (5 bases). This CDR3 has 14 residues. Trimming pared 7 bases from V and 6 bases from J, leaving 17 bases between. CDR1 and CDR2 from the germline V gene are LNHDA and SQIVND (reference sequence). The CDR3 here is CASKGFGPGDTQYF. The CDR3 DNA reads as TGTGCCAGTAAGGGTTTTGGGCCGGGGGATACGCAGTATTTT. Looking up the rest from reference TRBV19 and TRBJ2-3 gives the full variable domain: DGGITQSPKYLFRKEGQNVTLSCEQNLNHDAMYWYRQDPGQGLRLIYYSQIVNDFQKGDIAEGYSVSREKKESFPLTVTSAQKNPTAFYLCASKGFGPGDTQYFGPGTRLTVL.

This sequence joins TRBV6-1 and TRBJ1-2, with unresolved D. The CDR3 extends over 15 amino acids. V lost 5 bases and J 3 bases, leaving 16 bases between the germline ends. Germline CDR1 MNHNS, CDR2 SASEGT. The CDR3 loop reads CASSRPRGRDYGYTF. For the CDR3, the DNA is TGTGCCAGCAGTCGTCCCCGTGGTAGGGACTATGGCTACACCTTC.

This clone has just a few counts. The rearrangement joins TRBV28 to TRBJ1-5, with D unclear. Germline CDR1 reads MDHEN; CDR2 reads SYDVKM. The CDR3 sequence is 12 residues long. CDR3 protein: CVVGSGNQPQHF. Written as DNA, the CDR3 is TGTGTTGTAGGGTCTGGGAATCAGCCCCAGCATTTT.

The rearrangement joins TRBV5-1 to TRBJ2-1; 7 bases align to TRBD2. The J segment lost 0 bases and the V segment lost 2 bases, leaving 8 bases of the junction unmatched. The V gene's germline CDR1 is SGHRS and CDR2 YFSETQ. There are 17 residues in the CDR3. CDR3 protein: CASSFRPGGSSYNEQFF. The CDR3 coding sequence is TGCGCCAGCAGCTTTAGACCTGGCGGGAGCTCCTACAATGAGCAGTTCTTC.

A note on this clone: One junction end does not reproduce the germline sequence, and a read error may be involved. The gene calls are TRBV6-1 and TRBJ2-5, with 8 positions matching TRBD2. The CDR3 runs 14 residues. CDR1 is MNHNS and CDR2 is SASEGT in the germline V gene. In nucleotides, the CDR3 is TGTGCCAGCACTGAACAGCGGGAGTTCGTGACCCAGTACTTC. Translation gives CASTEQREFVTQYF.

The gene calls are TRBV18 and TRBJ2-2; the D gene is possibly TRBD1 (7 bases). CDR3 length equals 15 residues. V lost 3 bases and J 3 bases, leaving 11 bases between the germline ends. Germline V gene data show CDR1 as KGHSH and CDR2 as LQKENI. The CDR3 loop is CASSPRDSYTGELFF. CDR3 coding DNA: TGTGCCAGCTCACCGCGGGACAGTTACACCGGGGAGCTGTTTTTT.

J is TRBJ1-4 and V is TRBV4-1; D ambiguous. Trimming took off 1 base at V and 8 bases at J, with 8 bases between the two ends. Germline lookup yields CDR1 MGHRA and CDR2 YSYEKL. This CDR3 spans 13 amino acids. This chain's CDR3 is CASSQVVLEKLFF. CDR3 nucleotide sequence: TGCGCCAGCAGCCAAGTAGTTTTGGAAAAACTGTTTTTT.

V and J are TRBV11-3 and TRBJ2-1; 7 bases are shared with TRBD2. The CDR3 sequence is 16 residues long. In germline, CDR1 is SGHNT, CDR2 YENEEA. The V segment lost 5 bases and the J segment 6 bases; nucleotides outside the gene matches: 13. This chain's CDR3 is CASSTRERGGGNEQFF. The CDR3 DNA is TGTGCCAGCAGCACCCGGGAGCGGGGAGGTGGCAATGAGCAGTTCTTC.

This chain uses TRBV6-4 with TRBJ2-7; 7 bases are a match to TRBD2. With 0 bases clipped from V and 2 bases from J, the junction kept 7 bases outside the gene matches. Looked up from germline, CDR1 is MRHNA and CDR2 is SNTAGT. The CDR3 length is 16 residues. CDR3 in amino acids: CASSDSKSSGAYEQYF. The CDR3 DNA follows: TGTGCCAGCAGTGACTCGAAATCTAGCGGAGCCTACGAGCAGTACTTC.

This chain joins TRBV5-1 and TRBJ2-1; D not certain. V lost 4 bases and J lost 1, with 6 bases in between. The germline V gene has CDR1 SGHRS and CDR2 YFSETQ. The CDR3 spans 13 residues. The CDR3 sequence is CASSQESYNEQFF. The DNA for the CDR3 is TGCGCCAGCAGCCAGGAATCCTACAATGAGCAGTTCTTC.

The V gene is TRBV30, the J gene TRBJ1-2; no clear D. The CDR3 spans 11 residues. CDR1 and CDR2 (germline): GTSNPN, SVGIG (reference sequence). With 2 bases removed from V and 4 bases from J, the gap between germline ends came to 5 bases. CDR3 DNA sequence: TGTGCCTGGAGTCCAGGCTATGGCTACACCTTC. It codes for CAWSPGYGYTF.

J is TRBJ2-7 and V is TRBV6-6; the match to TRBD1 covers 8 bases. The CDR3 loop spans 16 amino acids. Germline CDR1 is MNHNY and CDR2 is SVGAGI (reference sequence). V dropped 0 bases and J dropped 4; count of bases not matched to a gene: 8. The CDR3 loop is CASSYSAGTGRYEQYF. Written as DNA, the CDR3 is TGTGCCAGCAGTTACTCGGCCGGGACAGGAAGATACGAGCAGTACTTC.

The V and J genes are TRBV6-1 and TRBJ2-1; TRBD2 matches 7 bases. With 4 bases clipped from V and 4 bases from J, the junction kept 7 bases outside the gene matches. This CDR3 contains 15 residues. Germline V gene sequence: CDR1 MNHNS, CDR2 SASEGT. CDR3: CASSAASGVYNEQFF. The CDR3 nucleotides are TGTGCCAGCAGTGCGGCTAGCGGAGTTTACAATGAGCAGTTCTTC.

The genes are TRBV4-2 and TRBJ2-1; the D call may be TRBD1 or TRBD2 (5 bases each). The CDR3 length is 15 residues. With 1 base removed from V and 7 bases from J, the gap between germline ends came to 14 bases. The V gene's germline CDR1 is LGHNA and CDR2 YNFKEQ. CDR3 amino acids: CASSQVLRELNEQFF. In DNA, the CDR3 is TGTGCCAGCAGCCAAGTTCTCAGGGAGTTAAATGAGCAGTTCTTC.

The chain couples TRBV7-2 to TRBJ2-2, with TRBD2 matching over 8 bases. The ends lost 4 bases at V and 6 bases at J; junction bases unmatched: 10. The CDR3 covers 16 residues. Germline V gene data show CDR1 as SGHTA and CDR2 as FQGNSA. The DNA for the CDR3 is TGTGCCAGCAGCTCCCGGCGGGGGGTTGTTTCCGGGGAGCTGTTTTTT. Translating it yields CASSSRRGVVSGELFF.

This sequence joins TRBV28 and TRBJ1-4, with 9 bases that match TRBD1. The CDR3 is made up of 15 amino acids. Germline CDR1 and CDR2: MDHEN and SYDVKM. Trimming took 2 bases from V and 4 from J; bases not matched to a gene: 2. The CDR3 nucleotides are TGTGCCAGCAGTTTAGGGGGACAGGGTAATGAAAAACTGTTTTTT. This sequence encodes CASSLGGQGNEKLFF. The full variable domain, with the rest looked up from reference TRBV28 and TRBJ1-4, is DVKVTQSSRYLVKRTGEKVFLECVQDMDHENMFWYRQDPGLGLRLIYFSYDVKMKEKGDIPEGYSVSREKKERFSLILESASTNQTSMYLCASSLGGQGNEKLFFGSGTQLSVL.

The genes are TRBV27 and TRBJ2-1, with TRBD2 matching over 10 bases. With V trimmed by 3 bases and J by 1 base, 15 bases remained unmatched. The CDR3 is 20 residues long. Germline CDR1 and CDR2: MNHEY and SMNVEV (reference sequence). This chain's CDR3 is CASSFNPGTSARVSYNEQFF. The CDR3 DNA reads as TGTGCCAGCAGTTTTAATCCCGGGACTAGCGCAAGGGTATCCTACAATGAGCAGTTCTTC.

This sequence joins TRBV11-2 and TRBJ1-2; D remains ambiguous. Trimming removed 2 bases from V and 7 bases from J, with 8 bases in between. Germline V gives CDR1 SGHAT, CDR2 FQNNGV. The CDR3 is 12 amino acids. The CDR3, as DNA: TGTGCCAGCAGCTTATATTCCAGTGGCTACACCTTC. Translating it yields CASSLYSSGYTF.